Shown below are 24 T cell receptor beta chains from a single sample sequenced in a study of Tregs in tolerant kidney transplant recipients. The method was immunoSEQ multiplex PCR; TCRdb's version includes in-frame clones alone and lacks a portion of them. The table shows 3,000 to 5,000 clones, with 80% to 90% occurring only once. The sample was Tregs from blood, taken before the transplant. All receptors derive from a human donor who received a combined kidney and bone marrow transplant.

The rearrangement joins TRBV18 to TRBJ1-2; weak D call: TRBD1 (5 bases). The ends were cut back, 4 bases at V and 4 bases at J, with 13 bases in the middle. The CDR3 extends over 14 amino acids. Germline assignment: CDR1 KGHSH and CDR2 LQKENI. CDR3 protein: CASSLNGAAYGYTF. The CDR3 coding sequence is TGTGCCAGCTCACTCAATGGGGCAGCCTATGGCTACACCTTC. Looking up the rest from reference TRBV18 and TRBJ1-2 gives the full variable domain: NAGVMQNPRHLVRRRGQEARLRCSPMKGHSHVYWYRQLPEEGLKFMVYLQKENIIDESGMPKERFSAEFPKEGPSILRIQQVVRGDSAAYFCASSLNGAAYGYTFGSGTRLTVV.

This rearrangement joins TRBV18 to TRBJ2-3; D gene uncertain. V was clipped by 0 bases and J by 4 bases, with 5 bases between them. CDR3 length: 13 residues. Germline CDR1 reads KGHSH; CDR2 reads LQKENI. The CDR3 nucleotides are TGTGCCAGCTCACCACCCTCGTCAGATACGCAGTATTTT. This gives the protein CASSPPSSDTQYF.

The rearrangement uses TRBV28 and TRBJ2-4; TRBD1 agrees at 8 bases. V lost 4 bases and J lost 0; bases outside the gene matches: 2. This CDR3 has 15 amino acids. The germline V gene has CDR1 MDHEN and CDR2 SYDVKM. DNA for the CDR3: TGTGCCAGCAGTTCGACAGGGGTAGCCAAAAACATTCAGTACTTC. It encodes CASSSTGVAKNIQYF.

This clone was picked up one time. The J gene is TRBJ1-1, the V gene TRBV5-3; a weak D match, TRBD1 (5 bases). TRBV5-3 is known as an ORF, though its function is uncertain. The CDR3 has 10 amino acids. The CDR3 loop reads CAAPQVEAFF. CDR3 coding DNA: TGTGCAGCCCCACAGGTTGAAGCTTTCTTT.

The J gene is TRBJ2-7, the V gene TRBV6-5; 7 nucleotides agree with TRBD1. V lost 7 bases, J lost 2 bases, and 8 bases stayed unmatched. This CDR3 contains 14 residues. Germline V gene sequence: CDR1 MNHEY, CDR2 SVGAGI. The CDR3 region has the DNA TGTGCCAGCAAAACAGGGGTTGGGGCCTACGAGCAGTACTTC. It is translated as CASKTGVGAYEQYF.

The V gene is TRBV5-4, the J gene TRBJ2-5; 8 nucleotides match TRBD2. This CDR3 region has 13 residues. V trimming: 3 bases; J trimming: 8 bases; junction bases outside the gene matches: 6. In germline, CDR1 is SGHNT, CDR2 YYREEE (reference sequence). CDR3 sequence: CASSSRAGATQYF. The CDR3 DNA reads TGTGCCAGCAGCTCTCGAGCGGGAGCTACCCAGTACTTC.

The rearrangement joins TRBV10-1 to TRBJ2-3, with TRBD2 identical over 9 bases. The CDR3 extends over 15 amino acids. The germline gives CDR1 WNHNN, CDR2 SYGVQD (reference sequence). V lost 2 bases, J lost 2 bases, and 2 bases stayed unmatched. Here the CDR3 reads CASSEASGTTDTQYF. The DNA for the CDR3 is TGCGCCAGCAGTGAGGCTAGCGGGACCACAGATACGCAGTATTTT.

The chain uses TRBV6-1 and TRBJ1-1, with D possibly TRBD1 on 5 matching bases. Trimming took 3 bases from V and 4 from J, leaving 12 bases between them. CDR3 length: 14 residues. CDR1 is MNHNS, CDR2 SASEGT, per germline. The CDR3 nucleotides read TGTGCCAGCAGTGATCAGGGTACGGGCACTGAAGCTTTCTTT. As protein: CASSDQGTGTEAFF.

The gene calls are TRBV30 and TRBJ2-5; tentative D call: TRBD1 (8 bases). The CDR3 extends over 14 amino acids. Looked up from germline, CDR1 is GTSNPN and CDR2 is SVGIG (reference sequence). V was pared by 2 bases and J by 4 bases, with 14 bases between. The DNA of the CDR3 is TGTGCCTGGAGTTTCGGGGGGACAGGAGAGACCCAGTACTTC. Protein sequence: CAWSFGGTGETQYF.

This sequence joins TRBV19 and TRBJ2-7; 9 nucleotides line up with TRBD1. CDR1 and CDR2 from the germline V gene are LNHDA and SQIVND (reference sequence). After removal of 4 bases from V and 3 bases from J, the junction contained 7 bases not matched to a gene. The CDR3 loop spans 15 amino acids. The CDR3 reads CASSNPGQGRYEQYF. CDR3 nucleotides: TGTGCCAGTAGTAATCCGGGACAGGGACGCTACGAGCAGTACTTC.

The rearrangement joins TRBV20-1 to TRBJ2-1; D gene uncertain. CDR1 and CDR2 from the germline V gene are DFQATT and SNEGSKA (reference sequence). This CDR3 has 10 residues. The V end lost 1 base, the J end lost 7 bases, and 2 bases lay between the germline ends. CDR3 sequence (DNA): TGCAGTGCTAGAGCTAATGAGCAGTTCTTC. It translates to CSARANEQFF.

The chain couples TRBV30 to TRBJ1-4; no clear D gene. Germline V CDR1 and CDR2: GTSNPN, SVGIG (reference sequence). The CDR3 is made up of 12 amino acids. V was pared by 8 bases and J by 0 bases, with 7 bases between. DNA of the CDR3: TGTGCCCAAGCGGCAACTAATGAAAAACTGTTTTTT. This translates into CAQAATNEKLFF.

The V gene is TRBV7-2, the J gene TRBJ2-3; 9 nucleotides match TRBD2. In germline, CDR1 is SGHTA, CDR2 FQGNSA. The J segment lost 4 bases and the V segment lost 3 bases, leaving 5 bases of the junction unmatched. The CDR3 length is 15 residues. The CDR3 region has the DNA TGTGCCAGCAGCTTCGACCTAGCGGGACCAGATACGCAGTATTTT. It is translated as CASSFDLAGPDTQYF.

This CDR3 is CASSDSGNGNIQYF. Written as DNA, the CDR3 is TGTGCCAGCAGTGACAGCGGAAACGGAAACATTCAGTACTTC. This rearrangement joins TRBV2 to TRBJ2-4, with a tentative D call TRBD2 (5 bases). Trimming left V 3 bases short and J 6 bases short, with 12 bases between. Per the germline V gene, CDR1 is SNHLY and CDR2 is FYNNEI. The CDR3 extends over 14 amino acids.

V usage is TRBV7-6 and J usage is TRBJ2-7; 7 bases match TRBD2. V was clipped by 1 base and J by 4 bases; unmatched bases: 4. The germline gives CDR1 SGHVS, CDR2 FNYEAQ. The CDR3 sequence is 14 residues long. DNA for the CDR3: TGTGCCAGCAGCTTAGGCGGGAGAGATTACGAGCAGTACTTC. This gives the protein CASSLGGRDYEQYF.

This clone was picked up one time. The chain couples TRBV7-8 to TRBJ2-1; 8 nucleotides agree with TRBD2. Per germline, CDR1 SGHVS and CDR2 FQNEAQ. V was pared by 5 bases and J by 0 bases, with 18 bases of the junction left unmatched. This CDR3 has 20 amino acids. CDR3 DNA sequence: TGTGCCAGCAGCCAACGGCTGGGCCTAGCGGGCGCGGTCTCCTACAATGAGCAGTTCTTC. It yields the protein CASSQRLGLAGAVSYNEQFF.

The chain joins TRBV7-2 to TRBJ2-3; 7 bases agree with TRBD1. V lost 1 base to trimming and J lost 3 bases; unmatched junction nucleotides: 4. The CDR3 runs 15 residues. Germline CDR1 reads SGHTA; CDR2 reads FQGNSA. The CDR3 here is CASSLGGQRTDTQYF. DNA for the CDR3: TGTGCCAGCAGCTTAGGGGGACAGAGAACAGATACGCAGTATTTT.

This clone was picked up one time. The V gene is TRBV4-1, the J gene TRBJ2-1, with 7 bases matching TRBD1. From germline, CDR1 is MGHRA and CDR2 YSYEKL. This CDR3 comprises 15 residues. The trim removed 3 bases at V and 7 bases at J, leaving 9 bases unmatched. CDR3 bases: TGCGCCAGCAGCCAGACAGGGCTACCTCAAAATGAGCAGTTCTTC. This sequence encodes CASSQTGLPQNEQFF.

The CDR3 DNA sequence: TGCGCCAGCAGCAGGATTAGCGGGAAGGGCCCAGATACGCAGTATTTT. Encoded protein: CASSRISGKGPDTQYF. The V call is TRBV5-1, the J call TRBJ2-3; TRBD2 agrees at 8 bases. The CDR3 is 16 amino acids. V shed 4 bases, J shed 4 bases, and the junction held 11 bases outside the gene matches. The V gene's germline CDR1 is SGHRS and CDR2 YFSETQ.

The chain is built from TRBV28 and TRBJ2-7; 12 positions match TRBD2. Germline V gives CDR1 MDHEN, CDR2 SYDVKM. The V gene end was trimmed by 5 bases and the J gene end by 4 bases; junction bases not matched to a gene: 3. The CDR3 consists of 14 residues. CDR3 nucleotide sequence: TGTGCCAGCAGTCTGACTAGCGGGAGATACGAGCAGTACTTC. Its translation: CASSLTSGRYEQYF.

V gene TRBV6-1 combines with J gene TRBJ1-5, with 10 positions matching TRBD1. This CDR3 region has 16 residues. V lost 3 bases to trimming and J lost 3 bases; unmatched junction nucleotides: 5. Germline V gene data show CDR1 as MNHNS and CDR2 as SASEGT. The CDR3 sequence is CASSDRTGGNNQPQHF. The CDR3 DNA follows: TGTGCCAGCAGTGATAGGACAGGGGGAAACAATCAGCCCCAGCATTTT.

The rearrangement uses TRBV19 and TRBJ2-1; TRBD2 agrees at 8 bases. CDR1 is LNHDA and CDR2 is SQIVND in the germline V gene (reference sequence). The CDR3 contains 14 residues. Trimming took 4 bases from V and 6 from J; bases not matched to a gene: 5. The CDR3 spells CASSTGLASNEQFF. CDR3 in DNA: TGTGCCAGTAGTACAGGACTAGCTTCCAATGAGCAGTTCTTC.

The chain uses TRBV19 and TRBJ1-1; weak D call: TRBD1 (5 bases). CDR1 and CDR2 (germline): LNHDA, SQIVND (reference sequence). The length of the CDR3 is 14 residues. V gave up 3 bases and J gave up 1 base, with 9 bases separating them. The CDR3 region is CASSILQGNTEAFF. CDR3 in DNA: TGTGCCAGTAGTATTCTTCAGGGGAACACTGAAGCTTTCTTT.

This clone appeared a few times. The chain is built from TRBV28 and TRBJ2-7, with 7 bases matching TRBD1. V lost 10 bases, J lost 0 bases, and 6 bases stayed unmatched. Germline CDR1 MDHEN, CDR2 SYDVKM. The CDR3 extends over 13 amino acids. This CDR3 is CATTDRNSYEQYF. The CDR3, as DNA: TGTGCCACCACGGACAGGAACTCCTACGAGCAGTACTTC.